Shown below are 8 T cell receptor beta chains from a single sample sequenced in a study of neoadjuvant anti-PD-1 for oral cavity cancer. TCRdb's copy holds only in-frame clones and misses some; the assay was immunoSEQ multiplex PCR. This table has some 40,000 clones, about 36% appearing once. Described time point: after neoadjuvant nivolumab, at surgical resection. Sequences were derived from tumor tissue, sampled after nivolumab (anti-PD-1) treatment. These receptors all stem from a person aged 40-85 years with oral cavity squamous cell carcinoma.

The chain is built from TRBV6-5 and TRBJ2-3; D is unclear. With 5 bases removed from V and 4 bases from J, the gap between germline ends came to 7 bases. The germline V gene encodes CDR1 MNHEY and CDR2 SVGAGI. This CDR3 contains 12 residues. CDR3 protein: CASSRRPDTQYF. DNA of the CDR3: TGTGCCAGCAGTCGACGGCCAGATACGCAGTATTTT.

The table lists this clone with a few counts. V gene TRBV30 combines with J gene TRBJ1-5; no reliable D call. The V and J ends lost 0 bases and 0 bases respectively, with 3 bases between them. This CDR3 is 13 amino acids long. The germline V gene encodes CDR1 GTSNPN and CDR2 SVGIG (reference sequence). CDR3 DNA: TGTGCCTGGAGTGTAGATAGCAATCAGCCCCAGCATTTT. This translates into CAWSVDSNQPQHF.

The chain recombines TRBV7-9 with TRBJ1-2, with D unclear. This CDR3 has 11 residues. Germline assignment: CDR1 SEHNR and CDR2 FQNEAQ (reference sequence). Between the trimmed V and J ends, which lost 3 bases and 8 bases, there was a span of 7 bases. Here the CDR3 DNA reads TGTGCCAGCAGCTTTGAAAGAGGCTACACCTTC. Translated, it gives CASSFERGYTF.

This clone was counted only a few times. This sequence joins TRBV7-2 and TRBJ1-3; weak D call: TRBD1 (6 bases). Looked up from germline, CDR1 is SGHTA and CDR2 is FQGNSA. CDR3 length: 15 amino acids. The germline V and J ends were trimmed by 1 base and 2 bases, with 9 bases remaining between them. CDR3 in DNA: TGTGCCAGCAGCTTAGAGGCAGGGGCTGGAAACACCATATATTTT. It is translated as CASSLEAGAGNTIYF.

This clone has just a few counts. The chain combines TRBV7-9 with TRBJ1-1; 12 nucleotides match TRBD1. CDR1 and CDR2 (germline): SEHNR, FQNEAQ (reference sequence). Trimming removed 2 bases from V and 11 bases from J; junction bases left unmatched: 6. This CDR3 comprises 14 residues. The CDR3 DNA reads TGTGCCAGCAGCTTAATGGGACAGGGGGCGGGGGCTTTCTTT. It codes for CASSLMGQGAGAFF.

The chain recombines TRBV18 with TRBJ2-7; a possible D gene is TRBD1 (5 bases). CDR1 is KGHSH and CDR2 is LQKENI in the germline V gene. Trimming stripped 4 bases from V and 0 bases from J, with 13 bases between. This CDR3 has 15 residues. The CDR3 nucleotides are TGTGCCAGCTCACAAGATAGGGGAAACTCCTACGAGCAGTACTTC. This encodes CASSQDRGNSYEQYF. The whole variable domain, filled in from reference TRBV18 and TRBJ2-7, reads NAGVMQNPRHLVRRRGQEARLRCSPMKGHSHVYWYRQLPEEGLKFMVYLQKENIIDESGMPKERFSAEFPKEGPSILRIQQVVRGDSAAYFCASSQDRGNSYEQYFGPGTRLTVT.

Details on this clone: One end of the junction fails to match germline, which may point to a read error. The chain is built from TRBV4-1 and TRBJ1-2; tentative D call: TRBD1 (5 bases). Germline-derived CDR1 and CDR2 are MGHRA and YSYEKL. The CDR3 sequence is 12 residues long. This CDR3 is CASSQGGIRQQF. CDR3 nucleotides: TGCGCCAGCAGCCAAGGGGGGATCCGGCAGCAGTTC.

This clone was picked up a small number of times. V and J are TRBV21-1 and TRBJ2-7; the table's D call, TRBD2, was not checked against the DNA. TRBV21-1 is shown as a pseudogene. CDR3 length: 13 amino acids. CDR3 bases: TGTGCCAGCAGGCGGGGGCTCTCCTACGAGCAGTACTTC. As protein: CASRRGLSYEQYF.